What follows are 30 T cell receptor beta chains derived from one specimen sequenced in a study of vaccination effects on CD4 cells after COVID-19. Their cognate antigens are unknown. When roughly eleven days of culture had elapsed, CD4+ T cells were isolated. The person acquired a PCR-confirmed SARS-CoV-2 infection between March and December 2020. Each participant was given two doses of one vaccine (BNT162b2 or mRNA-1273). Here immunoSEQ multiplex PCR was the method, and the copy in TCRdb shows in-frame clones only, minus some. Of roughly 33,000 clones in the sample, about 68% are singletons; the top ten hold 5% to 7.5%. The starting material was CD4+ T cells from PBMCs cultured without peptide, obtained after COVID-19 vaccination. The source is a human donor who had a prior SARS-CoV-2 infection.

The genes are TRBV10-3 and TRBJ2-1, with 9 nucleotides matching TRBD2. There are 16 residues in the CDR3. The germline V gene has CDR1 ENHRY and CDR2 SYGVKD. The V and J ends lost 6 bases and 3 bases, in that order; junction bases with no gene match: 9. In DNA, the CDR3 is TGTGCCATCAGCCCCCCGACTAGCGGACTCTACAATGAGCAGTTCTTC. Protein: CAISPPTSGLYNEQFF.

The chain couples TRBV3-1 (or the pseudogene TRBV3-2) to TRBJ2-1; either TRBD1 or TRBD2 may supply D (5 bases each). The CDR3 is 16 residues long. Germline V gene sequence: CDR1 LGHDT, CDR2 YNNKEL (reference sequence). Trimming shortened V by 4 bases and J by 4 bases, and 17 bases separated the two germline ends. CDR3 nucleotide sequence: TGTGCCAGCAGCCGTCGCCGGGACCTCCAATACAATGAGCAGTTCTTC. It translates to CASSRRRDLQYNEQFF.

The chain is built from TRBV12-3 or TRBV12-4 and TRBJ1-2, with D maybe TRBD1 (5 bases). The V end was cut by 7 bases, the J end by 3 bases, with 9 bases between. The CDR3 totals 12 residues. CDR3: CASKRGDYGYTF. CDR3 coding DNA: TGTGCCAGCAAAAGGGGAGACTATGGCTACACCTTC.

The V call is TRBV18, the J call TRBJ2-3; maybe TRBD2 (6 bases). The V end lost 2 bases, the J end lost 0 bases, and 12 bases lay between the germline ends. Germline CDR1 and CDR2: KGHSH and LQKENI. This CDR3 has 16 amino acids. CDR3 DNA: TGTGCCAGCTCACCATTTAGCGGAGGAAGCACAGATACGCAGTATTTT. Residues: CASSPFSGGSTDTQYF.

V usage is TRBV7-3 and J usage is TRBJ2-5; a weak D match, TRBD1 (6 bases). The germline V and J ends were trimmed by 4 bases and 4 bases, with 10 bases remaining between them. Germline values: CDR1 SGHTA, CDR2 FQGTGA. This CDR3 contains 13 residues. In DNA, the CDR3 is TGTGCCAGCAGCTCGACAGGCCGAGAGACCCAGTACTTC. It is translated as CASSSTGRETQYF.

V gene TRBV7-8 combines with J gene TRBJ2-7; D possibly matches TRBD1 or TRBD2 (5 bases each). This CDR3 has 16 amino acids. The V end was cut by 2 bases, the J end by 3 bases, with 17 bases between. Germline V gene sequence: CDR1 SGHVS, CDR2 FQNEAQ. CDR3 region: CASSLSGPAAGYEQYF. For the CDR3, the DNA is TGTGCCAGCAGCTTATCAGGGCCCGCGGCGGGCTACGAGCAGTACTTC.

The V gene is TRBV7-6, the J gene TRBJ2-1; D is perhaps TRBD1 or TRBD2 (6 bases each). The germline gives CDR1 SGHVS, CDR2 FNYEAQ. The CDR3 spans 14 residues. Trimming stripped 6 bases from V and 2 bases from J, with 11 bases between. The CDR3 spells CASRRGTTYNEQFF. The CDR3 region has the DNA TGTGCCAGCAGGCGCGGGACAACCTACAATGAGCAGTTCTTC.

This chain connects TRBV5-6 to TRBJ1-2; no clear D gene. Per germline, CDR1 SGHDT and CDR2 YYEEEE. With 4 bases removed from V and 4 bases from J, the gap between germline ends came to 8 bases. The CDR3 length is 12 residues. The DNA for the CDR3 is TGTGCCAGCAGCCAGAGGACCTATGGCTACACCTTC. It yields the protein CASSQRTYGYTF.

This clone has a handful of counts. The chain couples TRBV2 to TRBJ2-1; D is undetermined. The V end was cut by 0 bases, the J end by 8 bases, with 11 bases between. Germline-derived CDR1 and CDR2 are SNHLY and FYNNEI. The CDR3 is made up of 14 amino acids. CDR3 in DNA: TGTGCCAGCAGTGAAGCGTCTCAGGCGGATGAGCAGTTCTTC. Protein: CASSEASQADEQFF.

This clone has a handful of counts. The chain joins TRBV5-4 to TRBJ2-7; D is possibly TRBD1 (6 bases). The CDR3 spans 13 residues. Germline-derived CDR1 and CDR2 are SGHNT and YYREEE (reference sequence). Trimming cost V 2 bases and J 1 base, with 7 bases left between them. The CDR3 reads CASSLQGSYEQYF. As DNA, the CDR3 is TGTGCCAGCAGCTTACAGGGTTCCTACGAGCAGTACTTC. Filled out from reference TRBV5-4 and TRBJ2-7, the complete variable domain reads ETGVTQSPTHLIKTRGQQVTLRCSSQSGHNTVSWYQQALGQGPQFIFQYYREEENGRGNFPPRFSGLQFPNYSSELNVNALELDDSALYLCASSLQGSYEQYFGPGTRLTVT.

This clone was observed a handful of times. V gene TRBV5-4 combines with J gene TRBJ1-2, with 7 bases lining up with TRBD1. V dropped 4 bases and J dropped 2; count of bases not matched to a gene: 5. CDR1 and CDR2 from the germline V gene are SGHNT and YYREEE (reference sequence). The CDR3 is made up of 14 amino acids. The CDR3 DNA sequence: TGTGCCAGCAGCCCTGGGACAGACAACTATGGCTACACCTTC. It encodes CASSPGTDNYGYTF.

V and J are TRBV19 and TRBJ2-1; 9 nucleotides line up with TRBD1. V gave up 4 bases and J gave up 7 bases; unmatched junction bases: 17. Per the germline V gene, CDR1 is LNHDA and CDR2 is SQIVND (reference sequence). The CDR3 consists of 18 residues. The CDR3: CASSTKTPNRGRRNEQFF. The CDR3 DNA is TGTGCCAGTAGTACCAAGACCCCTAACAGGGGGCGCAGGAATGAGCAGTTCTTC.

The rearrangement links TRBV5-4 to TRBJ2-3; TRBD2 aligns across 15 bases. The CDR3 is made up of 16 amino acids. Germline CDR1 reads SGHNT; CDR2 reads YYREEE (reference sequence). Trimming at V came to 3 bases and at J to 8 bases, leaving 7 bases not matched to a gene. The DNA of the CDR3 is TGTGCCAGCAGCTCCGGACTAGCGGGAGGGCCAAGTACGCAGTATTTT. As protein: CASSSGLAGGPSTQYF.

The chain recombines TRBV5-8 with TRBJ2-5, with D perhaps assigned TRBD1 or TRBD2 (5 bases each). The CDR3 contains 15 residues. V lost 3 bases, J lost 5 bases, and 17 bases lay in between. Germline V gives CDR1 SGHTS, CDR2 YDEGEE. The CDR3 spells CASSSGTYGRETQYF. The CDR3 DNA reads TGTGCCAGCAGCTCCGGGACGTACGGCAGGGAGACCCAGTACTTC.

This clone has only a few counts. V and J are TRBV3-1 (or the pseudogene TRBV3-2) and TRBJ2-1, with D unresolved. CDR3 size: 15 residues. Between the trimmed V and J ends, which lost 4 bases and 2 bases, there was a span of 12 bases. Germline V gene sequence: CDR1 LGHDT, CDR2 YNNKEL (reference sequence). CDR3 protein: CASSPSVYPYNEQFF. CDR3 DNA: TGTGCCAGCAGCCCATCGGTCTACCCCTACAATGAGCAGTTCTTC.

This chain connects TRBV4-2 to TRBJ1-2; D call uncertain. Germline V gives CDR1 LGHNA, CDR2 YNFKEQ. The CDR3 has 15 amino acids. The V and J ends lost 4 bases and 6 bases respectively, with 18 bases between them. This chain's CDR3 is CASSRTGRVVDGYTF. The DNA of the CDR3 is TGTGCCAGCAGCCGCACCGGTCGGGTGGTGGATGGCTACACCTTC.

The chain combines TRBV9 with TRBJ1-2; possible D gene TRBD1, 6 bases. The ends were cut back, 6 bases at V and 5 bases at J, with 14 bases in the middle. The CDR3 runs 13 residues. CDR1 and CDR2 from the germline V gene are SGDLS and YYNGEE. The CDR3 bases are TGTGCCAGCACCACAGGGATCCTTTATGGCTACACCTTC. Its translation is CASTTGILYGYTF. Complete variable domain (other parts from reference TRBV9 and TRBJ1-2): DSGVTQTPKHLITATGQRVTLRCSPRSGDLSVYWYQQSLDQGLQFLIQYYNGEERAKGNILERFSAQQFPDLHSELNLSSLELGDSALYFCASTTGILYGYTFGSGTRLTVV.

The genes are TRBV3-1 (or the pseudogene TRBV3-2) and TRBJ2-7, with 11 bases matching TRBD2. V shed 7 bases and J 2 bases; nucleotides not matched to a gene: 4. The CDR3 sequence is 14 residues long. Germline values: CDR1 LGHDT, CDR2 YNNKEL (reference sequence). The CDR3 DNA sequence: TGTGCCAGCACAACTAGCGGGAGAACCTACGAGCAGTACTTC. This gives the protein CASTTSGRTYEQYF.

This sequence joins TRBV2 and TRBJ1-5, with TRBD1 as a possible D gene (5 bases). CDR1 is SNHLY and CDR2 is FYNNEI in the germline V gene. V dropped 5 bases and J dropped 2 bases, with 10 bases sitting between them. The CDR3 extends over 14 amino acids. CDR3 loop: CASSLMGGNQPQHF. DNA for the CDR3: TGTGCCAGCAGTCTTATGGGGGGCAATCAGCCCCAGCATTTT. Complete variable domain (other parts from reference TRBV2 and TRBJ1-5): EPEVTQTPSHQVTQMGQEVILRCVPISNHLYFYWYRQILGQKVEFLVSFYNNEISEKSEIFDDQFSVERPDGSNFTLKIRSTKLEDSAMYFCASSLMGGNQPQHFGDGTRLSIL.

The chain joins TRBV7-2 to TRBJ2-1, with D possibly matching TRBD1 (6 bases). The V and J ends lost 4 bases and 1 base respectively, with 11 bases between them. CDR3 length: 15 amino acids. Germline V gene sequence: CDR1 SGHTA, CDR2 FQGNSA. DNA of the CDR3: TGTGCCAGCAGCTCACAGGGCCAGTCCTACAATGAGCAGTTCTTC. It yields the protein CASSSQGQSYNEQFF.

This chain joins TRBV5-1 and TRBJ2-3; unclear D gene. The CDR3 length is 15 residues. The V end lost 0 bases, the J end lost 1 base, and 9 bases lay between the germline ends. Germline CDR1 reads SGHRS; CDR2 reads YFSETQ. The CDR3 DNA is TGCGCCAGCAGCTTGGCCTTGTCTGGCACAGATACGCAGTATTTT. Translated, it gives CASSLALSGTDTQYF.

The chain links TRBV30 to TRBJ2-1; maybe TRBD1 (5 bases). The germline CDR1 and CDR2 sequences are GTSNPN and SVGIG (reference sequence). The length of the CDR3 is 13 residues. V lost 5 bases and J 1 base, leaving 9 bases between the germline ends. CDR3 sequence (DNA): TGTGCCTGGGATAGGGGTTCCTACAATGAGCAGTTCTTC. Protein: CAWDRGSYNEQFF.

A few counts support this clone. The chain recombines TRBV14 with TRBJ2-5; maybe TRBD2 (5 bases). Germline V lookup: CDR1 SGHDN, CDR2 FVKESK. The CDR3 extends over 15 amino acids. Trimming cost V 6 bases and J 5 bases, with 19 bases left between them. The CDR3 DNA is TGTGCCAGCAGTCCTAACTTCGGGGTGAAGGAGACCCAGTACTTC. Translated: CASSPNFGVKETQYF.

The V call is TRBV6-5, the J call TRBJ1-5; D gene unclear. V was cut by 5 bases and J by 4 bases, with 15 bases left in between. The CDR3 has 15 amino acids. Germline V gives CDR1 MNHEY, CDR2 SVGAGI. The CDR3: CASSRGFGGNQPQHF. As DNA, the CDR3 is TGTGCCAGCAGTCGGGGTTTTGGCGGAAATCAGCCCCAGCATTTT.

The chain employs TRBV11-3 and TRBJ2-2; the D gene is possibly TRBD1 (7 bases). The length of the CDR3 is 16 residues. The V gene lost 1 base and the J gene lost 1 base, with 10 bases spanning the gap. Germline lookup yields CDR1 SGHNT and CDR2 YENEEA. The CDR3 here is CASSLGQGGNTGELFF. CDR3 nucleotides: TGTGCCAGCAGCTTAGGACAGGGAGGGAACACCGGGGAGCTGTTTTTT.

The chain joins TRBV5-4 to TRBJ1-1; D unresolved. Germline assignment: CDR1 SGHNT and CDR2 YYREEE (reference sequence). Trimming stripped 4 bases from V and 1 base from J, with 8 bases between. The CDR3 covers 13 residues. CDR3 nucleotides: TGTGCCAGCAGCCGAGGAGGGAACACTGAAGCTTTCTTT. Residues: CASSRGGNTEAFF.

The chain has TRBV5-4 and TRBJ2-1; 10 nucleotides align to TRBD2. Losses at the gene ends were 5 bases for V and 2 bases for J; bases not matched to a gene: 7. Germline V gives CDR1 SGHNT, CDR2 YYREEE (reference sequence). The CDR3 length is 16 residues. Here the CDR3 DNA reads TGTGCCAGCAGTTATAGCGGGGGGTCACCCTACAATGAGCAGTTCTTC. It codes for CASSYSGGSPYNEQFF.

V gene TRBV2 combines with J gene TRBJ2-3; D call uncertain. CDR1 SNHLY and CDR2 FYNNEI come from the germline V gene. Trimming removed 4 bases from V and 5 bases from J, with 13 bases in between. The CDR3 consists of 14 residues. The CDR3 nucleotides read TGTGCCAGCAGTGCGAGTAGTTCAGTAGATACGCAGTATTTT. Encoded protein: CASSASSSVDTQYF.

This rearrangement joins TRBV5-1 to TRBJ2-1; the match to TRBD2 covers 9 bases. The V and J ends lost 7 bases and 6 bases, in that order; junction bases with no gene match: 20. The CDR3 loop spans 18 amino acids. The germline CDR1 and CDR2 sequences are SGHRS and YFSETQ. The chain's CDR3 is CASHARTSAIPTFNEQFF. The CDR3 coding sequence is TGCGCCAGCCACGCCAGGACTAGCGCAATTCCCACCTTCAATGAGCAGTTCTTC.

This rearrangement joins TRBV20-1 to TRBJ2-5, with 11 bases fitting TRBD2. This CDR3 is built from 17 residues. V shed 3 bases and J 7 bases; nucleotides not matched to a gene: 16. CDR1 is DFQATT, CDR2 SNEGSKA, per germline (reference sequence). The CDR3 DNA reads TGCAGTGCTAGTACTAGCGGGAGTCTAAGTTTAGCGGGGACCCAGTACTTC. It encodes CSASTSGSLSLAGTQYF.